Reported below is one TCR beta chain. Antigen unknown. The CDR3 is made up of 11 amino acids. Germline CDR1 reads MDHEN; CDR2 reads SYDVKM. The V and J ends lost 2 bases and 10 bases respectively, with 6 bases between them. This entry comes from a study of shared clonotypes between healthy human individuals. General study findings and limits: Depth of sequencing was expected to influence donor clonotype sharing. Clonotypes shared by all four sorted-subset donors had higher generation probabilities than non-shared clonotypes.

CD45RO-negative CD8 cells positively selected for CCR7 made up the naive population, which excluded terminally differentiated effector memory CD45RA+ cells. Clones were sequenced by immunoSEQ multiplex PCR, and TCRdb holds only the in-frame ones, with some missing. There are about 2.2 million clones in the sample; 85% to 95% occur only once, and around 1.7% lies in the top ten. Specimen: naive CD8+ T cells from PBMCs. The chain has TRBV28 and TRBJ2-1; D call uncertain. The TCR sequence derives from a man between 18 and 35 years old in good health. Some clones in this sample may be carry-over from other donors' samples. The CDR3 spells CASSLMAEQFF. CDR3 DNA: TGTGCCAGCAGTTTAATGGCAGAGCAGTTCTTC.